This T cell receptor (beta chain) was identified in a study of T cell repertoires in cytomegalovirus infection. Study context: Both a matching HLA type and CMV infection were indicated by public TCR beta signatures.

As for this clonotype: The antigen is not known.

Findings of the study overall: Pooled public TCR beta family frequency picked out CMV carriers with the relevant HLA.

One entry per CDR3 protein results from TCRdb running MiXCR on the reads. The sample lists around 130,000 distinct CDR3 sequences, roughly a quarter occurring once. Sample: PBMCs, sequenced either directly or after in vitro stimulation (not recorded which). The clonotype was recovered from a human donor in good health (CMV status not recorded). Some clones in this sample may be carry-over from other donors' samples.

The CDR3 nucleotides are TGTGCCAGCAGTTTGGGACAGGGGAGGAGAGGCTACACCTTC. Its protein is CASSLGQGRRGYTF. This chain connects TRBV28 to TRBJ1-2, with TRBD1 identical over 10 bases. Germline lookup yields CDR1 MDHEN and CDR2 SYDVKM. This CDR3 is 14 amino acids long. Unmatched junction bases numbered 6, after V lost 3 bases and J lost 8 bases.